The source of this T cell receptor (beta chain) is a study of T cell repertoires in cytomegalovirus infection. Whole-study context: HLA-C-restricted CMV epitopes, recently identified, and well-studied HLA-B-restricted ones were used by the study. The public TCR beta signatures pointed to both CMV infection and matching HLA type.

Overall study findings and caveats: CMV-specific TCR beta clonotypes restricted by HLA-C were the ones dominating the ex vivo response. Carriers of CMV plus the relevant HLA were identified by cumulative public TCR beta family frequency.

The sample holds a few counts of this clonotype. What it binds is unknown. From the reads, TCRdb called clonotypes with MiXCR, one entry per CDR3 protein. The table includes approximately 310,000 distinct CDR3 sequences, roughly 25% detected once. V was shortened by 10 bases and J by 6 bases, with 11 bases between the two germline ends. CDR3 size: 11 residues. The germline V gene encodes CDR1 ENHRY and CDR2 SYGVKD. Sequences were derived from cultured PBMCs, sampled from culture after CMV antigen stimulation. V and J are TRBV10-3 and TRBJ2-3; no firm D call. This clonotype originated in a human donor in good health (CMV status not recorded). Some clones in this sample may be carry-over from other donors' samples. The CDR3 region has the DNA TGTGCCACCGCCACCCAGGATACGCAGTATTTT. It codes for CATATQDTQYF.